This T cell receptor beta chain was recorded in a study of T cell responses to AZD1222 COVID-19 vaccine. Study context: Doses given second, at about 4 or about 12 weeks, were pooled. Study results and caveats: Targets within unmutated variant regions were reportedly found for nearly half of spike-specific TCRs. Most donors were white British and more were female, and clonal diversity was possibly underestimated.

Profiled with immunoSEQ multiplex PCR; TCRdb holds only in-frame clones, not every one. The table has roughly 100,000 clones, about 85% seen once; the top ten hold approximately 5%. The length of the CDR3 is 15 residues. Looked up from germline, CDR1 is MDHEN and CDR2 is SYDVKM. The trim removed 5 bases at V and 4 bases at J, leaving 6 bases unmatched. A single count supports this clone. The antigen is unknown. This clonotype was sampled from an adult in good health. This sequence joins TRBV28 and TRBJ2-1, with TRBD2 matching over 9 bases. Specimen: peripheral blood, collected on day 0 of AZD1222 vaccination. The CDR3 bases are TGTGCCAGCAGTAATAGCGGGAGAATTTACAATGAGCAGTTCTTC. This codes for CASSNSGRIYNEQFF.